Below are 17 T cell receptor beta chains sequenced from a single sample in a study of blood T cell repertoires in COVID-19. Profiling relied on immunoSEQ multiplex PCR, and the TCRdb table lists in-frame clones only, not all of them. Of approximately 220,000 clones listed, 88% were seen once; the top ten hold 2.6%. The sample consisted of PBMCs or T cells enriched from blood (not recorded which). These receptors all come from a young woman who had recovered from COVID-19.

The rearrangement joins TRBV12-3 or TRBV12-4 to TRBJ1-5, with a possible D match to TRBD1 (5 bases). V lost 5 bases and J 7 bases, leaving 12 bases between the germline ends. This CDR3 is 13 amino acids long. The CDR3 DNA sequence: TGTGCCAGCAGTAAGGGGTGGGGCCAGCCCCAGCATTTT. Translated: CASSKGWGQPQHF.

This sequence joins TRBV4-2 and TRBJ2-1; 7 nucleotides agree with TRBD2. Germline CDR1 is LGHNA and CDR2 is YNFKEQ. The CDR3 length is 18 residues. The junction had 11 bases not matched to a gene; V was cut back by 2 bases and J by 1 base. The CDR3 loop reads CASSQNPLGGGSYNEQFF. The DNA of the CDR3 is TGTGCCAGCAGCCAAAACCCGCTTGGGGGGGGTTCCTACAATGAGCAGTTCTTC.

This clone has just a few counts. The chain links TRBV6-2 or TRBV6-3 to TRBJ1-3, with D hard to call. Per germline, CDR1 MNHEY and CDR2 SVGEGT. CDR3 size: 12 residues. The V and J ends lost 5 bases and 7 bases respectively, with 9 bases between them. CDR3 protein: CASSPSGNTIYF. The CDR3 bases are TGTGCCAGCAGTCCCTCGGGGAACACCATATATTTT.

The chain uses TRBV5-8 and TRBJ2-1, with a tentative D call TRBD2 (6 bases). In germline, CDR1 is SGHTS, CDR2 YDEGEE. Trimming removed 4 bases from V and 4 bases from J, with 18 bases in between. CDR3 length: 16 amino acids. The CDR3 reads CASSPLGRGRYNEQFF. CDR3 coding DNA: TGTGCCAGCAGCCCCCTCGGGCGAGGGAGGTACAATGAGCAGTTCTTC.

This clone appeared a few times. The chain links TRBV4-2 to TRBJ2-1, with 10 bases matching TRBD1. V shed 5 bases and J 7 bases; nucleotides not matched to a gene: 11. The CDR3 length is 16 residues. CDR1 and CDR2 (germline): LGHNA, YNFKEQ. Written as DNA, the CDR3 is TGTGCCAGCAGCATAGGACCGGGACAGGGGAATAATGAGCAGTTCTTC. It specifies CASSIGPGQGNNEQFF.

The CDR3 is CASSQTDRGQETQYF. The CDR3 bases are TGCGCCAGCAGCCAAACCGACAGGGGTCAAGAGACCCAGTACTTC. The rearrangement uses TRBV4-1 and TRBJ2-5, with 8 positions matching TRBD1. The CDR3 extends over 15 amino acids. Germline CDR1 is MGHRA and CDR2 is YSYEKL. After removal of 2 bases from V and 2 bases from J, the junction contained 4 bases not matched to a gene.

This chain links TRBV6-5 with TRBJ1-3, with TRBD1 matching over 7 bases. The CDR3 consists of 13 residues. Germline CDR1 MNHEY, CDR2 SVGAGI. V lost 6 bases and J lost 3; bases outside the gene matches: 2. CDR3 in DNA: TGTGCCAGCAGCCGGGACAGTGGAAACACCATATATTTT. It yields the protein CASSRDSGNTIYF.

The count of this clone is one. The genes are TRBV14 and TRBJ2-1, with D perhaps TRBD1 (5 bases). There are 16 residues in the CDR3. Germline V gene lookup returns CDR1 SGHDN and CDR2 FVKESK. V was trimmed by 1 base and J by 6 bases, leaving 16 bases between them. The CDR3 sequence is CASSQGSGRVGNEQFF. CDR3 DNA sequence: TGTGCCAGCAGCCAAGGATCGGGCAGGGTTGGCAATGAGCAGTTCTTC.

The CDR3, as DNA: TGCGCCAGCAGCTCCTGGACTAAGAATGAGCAGTTCTTC. This translates into CASSSWTKNEQFF. The chain has TRBV4-1 and TRBJ2-1; possibly TRBD2 for D (6 bases). The CDR3 runs to 13 residues. Trimming took 5 bases from V and 7 from J, leaving 12 bases between them. Germline loops: CDR1 MGHRA, CDR2 YSYEKL.

The chain is built from TRBV7-2 and TRBJ2-7; D unresolved. CDR1 is SGHTA and CDR2 is FQGNSA in the germline V gene. V was shortened by 1 base and J by 3 bases, with 7 bases between the two germline ends. The CDR3 covers 13 residues. In nucleotides, the CDR3 is TGTGCCAGCAGCTTAGAATCTCTCTACGAGCAGTACTTC. Protein sequence: CASSLESLYEQYF.

The V and J genes are TRBV5-6 and TRBJ2-7; 8 bases are shared with TRBD2. Germline CDR1 and CDR2: SGHDT and YYEEEE. After removal of 4 bases from V and 0 bases from J, the junction contained 12 bases not matched to a gene. The CDR3 is 17 amino acids. The CDR3 DNA is TGTGCCAGCAGCCCCCTACTACTAGCGGATTCCTCCTACGAGCAGTACTTC. Translating gives CASSPLLLADSSYEQYF.

The table lists this clone with a count of one. The chain links TRBV5-1 to TRBJ1-1, with D perhaps matching TRBD1 (5 bases). From germline, CDR1 is SGHRS and CDR2 YFSETQ. With 4 bases removed from V and 1 base from J, the gap between germline ends came to 14 bases. The CDR3 is made up of 15 amino acids. CDR3 in amino acids: CASSPLRTRNTEAFF. The CDR3 nucleotides are TGCGCCAGCAGCCCCCTAAGGACAAGGAACACTGAAGCTTTCTTT.

The V and J genes are TRBV4-1 and TRBJ2-7; 9 bases line up with TRBD1. The germline V gene encodes CDR1 MGHRA and CDR2 YSYEKL. The ends lost 3 bases at V and 4 bases at J; junction bases unmatched: 7. The CDR3 has 15 amino acids. DNA of the CDR3: TGCGCCAGCAGCCACATGGGACAGGGAAAATACGAGCAGTACTTC. Translated, it gives CASSHMGQGKYEQYF.

The rearrangement uses TRBV25-1 and TRBJ1-1; D remains unclear. CDR3 length: 12 amino acids. The germline V and J ends were trimmed by 7 bases and 0 bases, with 6 bases remaining between them. Germline values: CDR1 MGHDK, CDR2 SYGVNS. In DNA, the CDR3 is TGTGCCAGCATGAACTTGAACACTGAAGCTTTCTTT. This encodes CASMNLNTEAFF.

This sequence joins TRBV3-1 (or the pseudogene TRBV3-2) and TRBJ1-1, with a possible D match to TRBD1 (6 bases). Germline V gives CDR1 LGHDT, CDR2 YNNKEL (reference sequence). Trimming shortened V by 1 base and J by 6 bases, and 12 bases separated the two germline ends. This CDR3 comprises 14 residues. The CDR3 reads CASSQAHRESEAFF. CDR3 bases: TGTGCCAGCAGCCAAGCGCACAGGGAATCTGAAGCTTTCTTT.

V and J are TRBV5-6 and TRBJ1-6; TRBD1 might be the D (5 bases). Deletions cut 0 bases from V and 0 bases from J, with 13 bases between. The germline CDR1 and CDR2 sequences are SGHDT and YYEEEE. This CDR3 is 18 amino acids long. This chain's CDR3 is CASSLGGSTHSYNSPLHF. The CDR3 DNA is TGTGCCAGCAGCTTGGGGGGCAGTACTCACTCCTATAATTCACCCCTCCACTTT.

This clone appeared a single time. This chain uses TRBV4-2 with TRBJ2-2; a weak D match, TRBD2 (6 bases). V lost 1 base and J lost 4, with 7 bases in between. Germline V gene sequence: CDR1 LGHNA, CDR2 YNFKEQ. The CDR3 has 14 amino acids. This CDR3 reads CASSQGTTTGELFF. The CDR3 DNA is TGTGCCAGCAGCCAAGGGACTACCACCGGGGAGCTGTTTTTT.